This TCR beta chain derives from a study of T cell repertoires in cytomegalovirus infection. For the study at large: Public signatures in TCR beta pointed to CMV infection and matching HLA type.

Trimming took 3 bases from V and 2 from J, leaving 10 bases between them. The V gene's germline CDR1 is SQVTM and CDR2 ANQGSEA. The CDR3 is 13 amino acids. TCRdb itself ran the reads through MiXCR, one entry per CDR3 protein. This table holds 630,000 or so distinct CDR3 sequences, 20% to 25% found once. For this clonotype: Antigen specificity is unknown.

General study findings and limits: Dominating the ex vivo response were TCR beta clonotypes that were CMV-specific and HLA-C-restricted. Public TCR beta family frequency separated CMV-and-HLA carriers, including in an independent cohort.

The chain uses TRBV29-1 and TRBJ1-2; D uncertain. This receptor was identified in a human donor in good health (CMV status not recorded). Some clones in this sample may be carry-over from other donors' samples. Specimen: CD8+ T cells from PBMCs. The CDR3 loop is CSVDVLDNYGYTF. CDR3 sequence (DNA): TGCAGCGTTGACGTGCTAGACAACTATGGCTACACCTTC.